This T cell receptor (beta chain) was identified in a study of T cells in Graves' hyperthyroidism and ophthalmopathy. Regarding the study as a whole: Within blood appeared most thyroid clonotypes that had expanded above 0.001.

It was uncontrolled infection, other autoimmune disease, pregnancy or lactation that excluded patients. Diagnostic decisions used clinical symptoms, serum thyroxine and TRAb, thyroid ultrasound and orbital computed tomography. Amplification of TCR beta CDR3 regions was performed using RNA transcripts as template. RT-PCR in the first round (using the HTBI primer set) targeted the TCR CDR3. TCRdb re-called the multiplex PCR reads through MiXCR, storing one row per CDR3 protein. This sample carries roughly 570,000 distinct CDR3 sequences, 46% of them seen once, and the ten largest clones take around a fifth. This clonotype was seen at least ten times. Its antigen remains unidentified. The CDR3 runs to 15 residues. Germline values: CDR1 SGHKS, CDR2 YYEKEE (reference sequence). Trimming stripped 1 base from V and 3 bases from J, with 10 bases between.

The receptor's source is an adult woman with Graves' disease, either hyperthyroidism or ophthalmopathy (not recorded which). The chain links TRBV5-5 to TRBJ1-4; unclear D gene. The sequencing input was peripheral blood or thyroid tissue (not recorded which). This CDR3 is CASSLYSNPNEKLFF. In DNA form, the CDR3 reads TGTGCCAGCAGCTTGTACAGCAATCCTAATGAAAAACTGTTTTTT.